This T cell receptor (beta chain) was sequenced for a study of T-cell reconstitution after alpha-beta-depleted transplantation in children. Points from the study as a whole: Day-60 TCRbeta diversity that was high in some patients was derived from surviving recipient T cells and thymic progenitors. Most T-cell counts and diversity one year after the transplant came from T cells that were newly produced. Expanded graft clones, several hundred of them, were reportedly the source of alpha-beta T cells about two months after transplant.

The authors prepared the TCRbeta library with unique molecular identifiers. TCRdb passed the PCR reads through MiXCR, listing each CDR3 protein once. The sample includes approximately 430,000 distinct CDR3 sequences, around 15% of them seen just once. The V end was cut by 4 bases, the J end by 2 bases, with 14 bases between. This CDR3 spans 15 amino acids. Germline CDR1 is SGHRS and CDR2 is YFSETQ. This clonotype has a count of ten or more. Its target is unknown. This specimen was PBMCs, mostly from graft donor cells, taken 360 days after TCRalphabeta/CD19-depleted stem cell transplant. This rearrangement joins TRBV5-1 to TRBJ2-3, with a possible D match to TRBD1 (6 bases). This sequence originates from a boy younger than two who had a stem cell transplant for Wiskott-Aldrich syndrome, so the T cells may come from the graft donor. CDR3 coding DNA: TGCGCCAGCAGCAGGACGGGACAACTCACAGATACGCAGTATTTT. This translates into CASSRTGQLTDTQYF.